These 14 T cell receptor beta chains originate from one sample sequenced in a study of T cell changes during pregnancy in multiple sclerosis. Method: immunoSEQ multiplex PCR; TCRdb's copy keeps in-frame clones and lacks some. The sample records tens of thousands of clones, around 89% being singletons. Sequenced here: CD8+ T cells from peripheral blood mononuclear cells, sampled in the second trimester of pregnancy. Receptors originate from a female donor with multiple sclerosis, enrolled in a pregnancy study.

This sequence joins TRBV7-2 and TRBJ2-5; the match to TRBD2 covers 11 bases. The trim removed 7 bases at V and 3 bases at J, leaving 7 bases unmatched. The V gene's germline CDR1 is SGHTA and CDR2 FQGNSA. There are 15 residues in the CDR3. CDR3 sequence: CASNLAGGPKETQYF. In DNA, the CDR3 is TGTGCCAGCAACCTAGCGGGAGGCCCCAAAGAGACCCAGTACTTC.

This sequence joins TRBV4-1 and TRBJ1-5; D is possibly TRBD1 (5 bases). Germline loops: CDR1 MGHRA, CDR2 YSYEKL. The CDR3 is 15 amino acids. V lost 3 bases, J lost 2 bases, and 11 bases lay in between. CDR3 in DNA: TGCGCCAGCAGCCACGAAATAGGGGGCAATCAGCCCCAGCATTTT. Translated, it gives CASSHEIGGNQPQHF.

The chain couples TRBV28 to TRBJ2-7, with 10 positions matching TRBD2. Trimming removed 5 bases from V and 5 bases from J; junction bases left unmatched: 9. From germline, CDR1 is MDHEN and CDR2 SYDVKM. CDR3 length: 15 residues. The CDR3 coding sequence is TGTGCCAGCAGTCCCCTTCTAGCGGGAGTTAACGAGCAGTACTTC. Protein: CASSPLLAGVNEQYF.

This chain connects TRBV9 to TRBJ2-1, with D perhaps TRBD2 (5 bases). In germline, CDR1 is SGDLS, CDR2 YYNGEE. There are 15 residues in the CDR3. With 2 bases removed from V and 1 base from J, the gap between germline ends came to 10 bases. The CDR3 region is CASSVRLQSYNEQFF. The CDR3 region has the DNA TGTGCCAGCAGCGTTCGACTACAATCCTACAATGAGCAGTTCTTC.

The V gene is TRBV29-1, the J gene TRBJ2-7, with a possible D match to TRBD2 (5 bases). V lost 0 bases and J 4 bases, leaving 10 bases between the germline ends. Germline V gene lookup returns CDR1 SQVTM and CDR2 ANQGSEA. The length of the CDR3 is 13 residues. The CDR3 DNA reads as TGCAGCGTTGAAGATCAGAGGGCGTACGAGCAGTACTTC. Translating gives CSVEDQRAYEQYF.

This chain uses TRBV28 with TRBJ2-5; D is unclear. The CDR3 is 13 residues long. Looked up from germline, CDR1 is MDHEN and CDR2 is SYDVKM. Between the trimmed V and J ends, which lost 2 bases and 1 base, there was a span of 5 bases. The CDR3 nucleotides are TGTGCCAGCAGTTTAGGCAGCCAAGAGACCCAGTACTTC. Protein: CASSLGSQETQYF.

CDR3 in amino acids: CSVGFGEGYEQYF. Here the CDR3 DNA reads TGCAGCGTTGGGTTTGGAGAGGGCTACGAGCAGTACTTC. The chain employs TRBV29-1 and TRBJ2-7; a possible D gene is TRBD2 (5 bases). CDR3 length equals 13 residues. CDR1 and CDR2 from the germline V gene are SQVTM and ANQGSEA. The germline V and J ends were trimmed by 4 bases and 3 bases, with 13 bases remaining between them.

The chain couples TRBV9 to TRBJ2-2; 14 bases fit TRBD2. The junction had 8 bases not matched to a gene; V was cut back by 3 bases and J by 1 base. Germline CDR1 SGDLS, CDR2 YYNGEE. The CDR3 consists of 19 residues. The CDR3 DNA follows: TGTGCCAGCAGCGCACGACTTGGACTAGCGGGAGGGAACACCGGGGAGCTGTTTTTT. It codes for CASSARLGLAGGNTGELFF.

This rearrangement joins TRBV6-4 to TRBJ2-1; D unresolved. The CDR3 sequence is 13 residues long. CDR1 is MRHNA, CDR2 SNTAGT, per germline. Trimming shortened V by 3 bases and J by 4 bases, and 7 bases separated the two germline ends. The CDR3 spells CASSENLYNEQFF. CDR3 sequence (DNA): TGTGCCAGCAGTGAGAACTTATACAATGAGCAGTTCTTC.

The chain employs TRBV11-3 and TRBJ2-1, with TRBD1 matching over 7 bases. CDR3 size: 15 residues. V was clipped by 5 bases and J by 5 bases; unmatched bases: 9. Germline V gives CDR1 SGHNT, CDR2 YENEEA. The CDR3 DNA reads TGTGCCAGCAGCCGCCCGGGACAGTCCAACAATGAGCAGTTCTTC. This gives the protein CASSRPGQSNNEQFF.

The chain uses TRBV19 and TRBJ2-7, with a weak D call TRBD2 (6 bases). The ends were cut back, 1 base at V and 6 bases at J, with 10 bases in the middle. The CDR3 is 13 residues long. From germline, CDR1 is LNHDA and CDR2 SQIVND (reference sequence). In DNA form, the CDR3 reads TGTGCCAGTAGTATAGCTAGGGGAGGCGAGCAGTACTTC. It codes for CASSIARGGEQYF.

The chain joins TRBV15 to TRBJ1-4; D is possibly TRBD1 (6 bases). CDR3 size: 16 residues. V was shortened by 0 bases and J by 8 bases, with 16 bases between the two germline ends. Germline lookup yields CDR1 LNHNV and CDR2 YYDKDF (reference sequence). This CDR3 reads CATSREKGDTSEKLFF. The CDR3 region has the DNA TGTGCCACCAGCAGAGAAAAAGGGGACACCTCAGAAAAACTGTTTTTT.

The CDR3 region is CASSQGQGSTSDTQYF. CDR3 DNA: TGTGCCAGCAGCCAGGGACAGGGATCAACATCAGATACGCAGTATTTT. This chain uses TRBV4-2 with TRBJ2-3; TRBD1 aligns across 9 bases. CDR1 is LGHNA and CDR2 is YNFKEQ in the germline V gene. The junction had 8 bases not matched to a gene; V was cut back by 3 bases and J by 4 bases. The CDR3 is made up of 16 amino acids.

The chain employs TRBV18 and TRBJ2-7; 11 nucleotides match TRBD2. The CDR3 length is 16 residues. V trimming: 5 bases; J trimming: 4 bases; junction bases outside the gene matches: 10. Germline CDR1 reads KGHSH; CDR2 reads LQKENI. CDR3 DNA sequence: TGTGCCAGCTCATCAGACACGACTAGCGGGAAGTACGAGCAGTACTTC. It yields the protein CASSSDTTSGKYEQYF.